The 11 T cell receptor beta chains listed next were all sequenced from one sample in a study of OX40 agonist ivuxolimab in advanced cancers. The data were produced by immunoSEQ multiplex PCR, yet TCRdb's version contains in-frame clones alone and is incomplete. The sample lists around 53,000 clones; 84% were seen once. Here the sequenced sample was CD4+ or CD8+ T cells sorted from blood, taken in a trial of the OX40 agonist ivuxolimab. Receptors were obtained from an adult with an advanced solid tumor such as melanoma, head and neck, liver or kidney cancer.

This chain links TRBV27 with TRBJ1-2; 7 positions agree with TRBD1. CDR1 is MNHEY, CDR2 SMNVEV, per germline (reference sequence). The CDR3 runs 12 residues. Losses at the gene ends were 8 bases for V and 10 bases for J; bases not matched to a gene: 10. The CDR3 nucleotides are TGTGCCAGCGCCAGGGGGGAGGATGACTACACCTTC. It codes for CASARGEDDYTF.

CDR3 sequence reads: CASSSIVRDGGNSPLHF. Written as DNA, the CDR3 is TGTGCCAGCAGTTCCATCGTGCGGGACGGGGGTAATTCACCCCTCCACTTT. This chain joins TRBV27 and TRBJ1-6, with D perhaps TRBD1 (5 bases). V lost 4 bases to trimming and J lost 6 bases, with 19 bases between them. The CDR3 consists of 17 residues. Germline V gene lookup returns CDR1 MNHEY and CDR2 SMNVEV (reference sequence).

The chain combines TRBV20-1 with TRBJ2-3; the D is unclear. V lost 6 bases and J 4 bases, leaving 5 bases between the germline ends. CDR1 is DFQATT, CDR2 SNEGSKA, per germline (reference sequence). The CDR3 has 10 amino acids. The CDR3 nucleotides are TGCAGTGCCGGCGCAGATACGCAGTATTTT. Translating it yields CSAGADTQYF.

The chain links TRBV15 to TRBJ2-1, with TRBD2 identical over 7 bases. J lost 0 bases, V lost 5 bases, and 10 bases had no gene match. Germline assignment: CDR1 LNHNV and CDR2 YYDKDF (reference sequence). CDR3 length equals 17 residues. CDR3 in amino acids: CATSGGRGRTSYNEQFF. Written as DNA, the CDR3 is TGTGCCACCAGCGGTGGGAGGGGACGTACCTCCTACAATGAGCAGTTCTTC. The full variable domain, rest sourced from reference TRBV15 and TRBJ2-1, is DAMVIQNPRYQVTQFGKPVTLSCSQTLNHNVMYWYQQKSSQAPKLLFHYYDKDFNNEADTPDNFQSRRPNTSFCFLDIRSPGLGDTAMYLCATSGGRGRTSYNEQFFGPGTRLTVL.

The V call is TRBV4-2, the J call TRBJ1-1; TRBD1 matches 9 bases. With 2 bases clipped from V and 1 base from J, the junction kept 2 bases outside the gene matches. The CDR3 spans 15 residues. Germline V gene sequence: CDR1 LGHNA, CDR2 YNFKEQ. CDR3 bases: TGTGCCAGCAGCCAAAACAGGGGGCGGAACACTGAAGCTTTCTTT. Amino acids: CASSQNRGRNTEAFF.

The chain uses TRBV6-5 and TRBJ1-5; a possible D gene is TRBD1 (5 bases). This CDR3 contains 13 residues. Per the germline V gene, CDR1 is MNHEY and CDR2 is SVGAGI. Trimming took off 2 bases at V and 5 bases at J, with 7 bases between the two ends. The chain's CDR3 is CASSYQQDQPQHF. For the CDR3, the DNA is TGTGCCAGCAGTTACCAACAGGATCAGCCCCAGCATTTT.

This clone has more than one count but fewer than ten. The chain couples TRBV18 to TRBJ2-5; D ambiguous. The CDR3 extends over 13 amino acids. The V gene's germline CDR1 is KGHSH and CDR2 LQKENI. V lost 2 bases and J 4 bases, leaving 8 bases between the germline ends. CDR3 amino acids: CASSPELRETQYF. The CDR3 DNA reads as TGTGCCAGCTCACCAGAGTTACGAGAGACCCAGTACTTC.

The chain recombines TRBV7-3 with TRBJ2-5; D is tentatively TRBD1 or TRBD2 (6 bases each). This CDR3 region has 15 residues. The V end lost 1 base, the J end lost 5 bases, and 14 bases lay between the germline ends. Germline V CDR1 and CDR2: SGHTA, FQGTGA. The chain's CDR3 is CASSLNGGQGETQYF. The CDR3 DNA is TGTGCCAGCAGCTTAAACGGGGGCCAGGGGGAGACCCAGTACTTC.

The V call is TRBV7-2, the J call TRBJ1-2, with 9 bases lining up with TRBD1. V was clipped by 1 base and J by 1 base; unmatched bases: 7. The germline V gene has CDR1 SGHTA and CDR2 FQGNSA. This CDR3 is 17 amino acids long. The CDR3 sequence: CASSLEGTGNYNYGYTF. The DNA of the CDR3 is TGTGCCAGCAGCTTAGAGGGGACAGGGAATTATAACTATGGCTACACCTTC.

As concerns this clone: The same CDR3 arises from other DNA sequences in this sample as well. V and J are TRBV30 and TRBJ1-4; D may be TRBD1 (6 bases). This CDR3 comprises 14 residues. Trimming stripped 5 bases from V and 2 bases from J, with 12 bases between. Per the germline V gene, CDR1 is GTSNPN and CDR2 is SVGIG (reference sequence). The CDR3 region is CAWEAGVTNEKLFF. CDR3 in DNA: TGTGCCTGGGAGGCAGGGGTGACTAATGAAAAACTGTTTTTT.

The V and J genes are TRBV5-1 and TRBJ2-1; 7 bases are a match to TRBD1. V lost 2 bases to trimming and J lost 8 bases; unmatched junction nucleotides: 4. CDR1 and CDR2 from the germline V gene are SGHRS and YFSETQ. There are 13 residues in the CDR3. The CDR3 is CASSLRQGYEQFF. The CDR3 coding sequence is TGCGCCAGCAGCTTACGACAGGGCTATGAGCAGTTCTTC.